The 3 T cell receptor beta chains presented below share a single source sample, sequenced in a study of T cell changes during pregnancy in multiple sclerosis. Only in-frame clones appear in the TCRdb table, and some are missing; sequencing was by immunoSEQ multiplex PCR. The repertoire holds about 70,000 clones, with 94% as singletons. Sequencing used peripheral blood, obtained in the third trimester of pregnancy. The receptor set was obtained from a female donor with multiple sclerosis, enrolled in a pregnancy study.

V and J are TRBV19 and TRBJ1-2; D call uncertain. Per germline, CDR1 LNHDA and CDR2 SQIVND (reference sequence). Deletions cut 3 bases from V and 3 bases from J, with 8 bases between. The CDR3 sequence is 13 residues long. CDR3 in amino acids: CASSIKSDYGYTF. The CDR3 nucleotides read TGTGCCAGTAGTATTAAATCGGACTATGGCTACACCTTC.

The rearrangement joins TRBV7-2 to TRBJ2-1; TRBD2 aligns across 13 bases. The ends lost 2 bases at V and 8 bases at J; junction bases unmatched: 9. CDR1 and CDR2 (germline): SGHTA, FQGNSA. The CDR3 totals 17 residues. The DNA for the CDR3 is TGTGCCAGCAGCTTAACAAGCACTAGCGGGGGGGCTTATGAGCAGTTCTTC. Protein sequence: CASSLTSTSGGAYEQFF.

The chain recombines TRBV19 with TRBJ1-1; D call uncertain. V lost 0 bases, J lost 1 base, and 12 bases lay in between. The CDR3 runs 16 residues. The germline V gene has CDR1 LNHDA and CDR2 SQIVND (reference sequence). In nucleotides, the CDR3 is TGTGCCAGTAGTATAGACCCGAGGGCCAGGAACACTGAAGCTTTCTTT. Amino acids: CASSIDPRARNTEAFF.